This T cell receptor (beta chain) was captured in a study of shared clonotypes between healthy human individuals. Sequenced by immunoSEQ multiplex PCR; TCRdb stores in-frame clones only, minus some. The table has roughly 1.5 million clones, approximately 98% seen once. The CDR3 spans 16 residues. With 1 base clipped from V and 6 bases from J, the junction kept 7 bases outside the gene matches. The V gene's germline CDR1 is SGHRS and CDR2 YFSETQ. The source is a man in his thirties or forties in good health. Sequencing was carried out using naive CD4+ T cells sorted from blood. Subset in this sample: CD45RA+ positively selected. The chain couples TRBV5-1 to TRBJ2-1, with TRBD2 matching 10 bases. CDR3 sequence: CASSLSPSGRTNEQFF. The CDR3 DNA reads TGCGCCAGCAGCTTGTCGCCTAGCGGGAGAACCAATGAGCAGTTCTTC.